The 8 T cell receptor beta chains presented below share a single source sample, sequenced in a study of a mutant IDH1 vaccine in newly diagnosed glioma. Assay: immunoSEQ multiplex PCR; the TCRdb copy retains only in-frame clones and omits some. This sample has some 60,000 clones, with more than 80% found just once. No antigen has been assigned to these receptors. Time point: week 11, during vaccination. In the vaccine, a single dose held 300 ug of the mutant IDH1 20-mer peptide, along with topical imiquimod. The sequencing used PBMCs, collected from a glioma patient whose treatment included an IDH1 peptide vaccine. The receptors come from a man aged 25-45 years with glioma.

Regarding this clone: Other DNA sequences in this sample translate to the same CDR3. This chain links TRBV30 with TRBJ1-2, with D perhaps matching TRBD1 (5 bases). V was trimmed by 2 bases and J by 3 bases, leaving 10 bases between them. The CDR3 has 13 amino acids. Germline CDR1 is GTSNPN and CDR2 is SVGIG (reference sequence). The chain's CDR3 is CAWSKGRDYGYTF. The CDR3 DNA sequence: TGTGCCTGGAGTAAGGGGCGGGACTATGGCTACACCTTC.

The chain combines TRBV27 with TRBJ2-5; 10 bases are a match to TRBD2. This CDR3 comprises 18 residues. Germline CDR1 and CDR2: MNHEY and SMNVEV (reference sequence). The V and J ends lost 5 bases and 7 bases, in that order; junction bases with no gene match: 19. CDR3 residues: CASSRRTSGDASGGTQYF. Written as DNA, the CDR3 is TGTGCCAGCAGTCGACGGACTAGCGGAGATGCTTCAGGGGGGACCCAGTACTTC.

The rearrangement uses TRBV6-1 and TRBJ2-3, with 14 bases aligning to TRBD2. CDR1 and CDR2 (germline): MNHNS, SASEGT. Trimming removed 4 bases from V and 3 bases from J; junction bases left unmatched: 9. The CDR3 totals 18 residues. The CDR3 nucleotides read TGTGCCAGCAGTGGATCACCCGGGACTAGCGGGGGAACAGATACGCAGTATTTT. Protein sequence: CASSGSPGTSGGTDTQYF.

The chain recombines TRBV19 with TRBJ1-1; maybe TRBD1 (6 bases). Germline V CDR1 and CDR2: LNHDA, SQIVND (reference sequence). The germline V and J ends were trimmed by 3 bases and 10 bases, with 24 bases remaining between them. The CDR3 has 16 amino acids. CDR3 coding DNA: TGTGCCAGTAGTATTATCCGGGCCACAGGGAATGCTGGAGCTTTCTTT. It codes for CASSIIRATGNAGAFF.

V gene TRBV6-5 combines with J gene TRBJ2-1; D ambiguous. This CDR3 is 13 amino acids long. The V gene lost 5 bases and the J gene lost 5 bases, with 10 bases spanning the gap. Germline assignment: CDR1 MNHEY and CDR2 SVGAGI. This chain's CDR3 is CASSPPFDNEQFF. CDR3 DNA sequence: TGTGCCAGCAGTCCCCCTTTCGACAATGAGCAGTTCTTC.

J is TRBJ2-1 and V is TRBV6-4; D is undetermined. Trimming left V 2 bases short and J 0 bases short, with 5 bases between. Germline lookup yields CDR1 MRHNA and CDR2 SNTAGT. This CDR3 contains 14 residues. CDR3 in amino acids: CASSDGGSYNEQFF. The CDR3 DNA sequence: TGTGCCAGCAGTGACGGTGGCTCCTACAATGAGCAGTTCTTC.

V and J are TRBV19 and TRBJ1-5; 7 positions match TRBD1. Germline trimming cut 6 bases from V and 6 bases from J; bases unmatched to any gene: 5. The CDR3 has 13 amino acids. Germline loops: CDR1 LNHDA, CDR2 SQIVND (reference sequence). The DNA for the CDR3 is TGTGCCAGTAGCGTGACAGGGCCTCAGCCCCAGCATTTT. Translated, it gives CASSVTGPQPQHF. Looking up the rest from reference TRBV19 and TRBJ1-5 gives the full variable domain: DGGITQSPKYLFRKEGQNVTLSCEQNLNHDAMYWYRQDPGQGLRLIYYSQIVNDFQKGDIAEGYSVSREKKESFPLTVTSAQKNPTAFYLCASSVTGPQPQHFGDGTRLSIL.

CDR3: CASSLGGLAGPPSSYEQYF. As DNA, the CDR3 is TGTGCCAGCAGTTTAGGTGGACTAGCGGGACCACCGAGCTCCTACGAGCAGTACTTC. This chain connects TRBV5-6 to TRBJ2-7; 12 bases map to TRBD2. J lost 0 bases, V lost 5 bases, and 15 bases had no gene match. CDR1 and CDR2 (germline): SGHDT, YYEEEE. The CDR3 contains 19 residues. The full variable domain, with the rest looked up from reference TRBV5-6 and TRBJ2-7, is DAGVTQSPTHLIKTRGQQVTLRCSPKSGHDTVSWYQQALGQGPQFIFQYYEEEERQRGNFPDRFSGHQFPNYSSELNVNALLLGDSALYLCASSLGGLAGPPSSYEQYFGPGTRLTVT.